Following are 25 T cell receptor beta chains from one sample sequenced in a study of T cells in localized non-small cell lung cancer. Data came from immunoSEQ multiplex PCR; TCRdb stores just in-frame clones and leaves some out. Of tens of thousands of clones listed, 90% to 95% are singletons. The sample was peripheral blood, taken before any cancer treatment. Every receptor here comes from a man aged 40-75 years with stage I lung adenocarcinoma.

The chain carries TRBV27 and TRBJ2-3; D may correspond to TRBD1 or TRBD2 (6 bases each). The CDR3 runs 13 residues. Trimming removed 7 bases from V and 2 bases from J, with 10 bases in between. CDR1 MNHEY and CDR2 SMNVEV come from the germline V gene (reference sequence). The CDR3 is CASKGGHTDTQYF. CDR3 nucleotides: TGTGCCAGCAAGGGGGGCCACACAGATACGCAGTATTTT.

The genes are TRBV5-4 and TRBJ1-2; TRBD1 might be the D (6 bases). The CDR3 length is 12 residues. Germline assignment: CDR1 SGHNT and CDR2 YYREEE (reference sequence). V lost 9 bases and J lost 5, with 14 bases in between. In nucleotides, the CDR3 is TGTGCCACCCGGACAGAATTGTATGGCTACACCTTC. Protein product: CATRTELYGYTF.

The genes are TRBV6-6 and TRBJ2-2, with D perhaps being TRBD1 or TRBD2 (5 bases each). V shed 2 bases and J shed 8 bases, with 15 bases lying between them. Germline CDR1 and CDR2: MNHNY and SVGAGI (reference sequence). This CDR3 has 15 amino acids. CDR3 residues: CASSYIRDGPGELFF. For the CDR3, the DNA is TGTGCCAGCAGTTACATTCGGGACGGTCCGGGGGAGCTGTTTTTT.

The chain has TRBV27 and TRBJ2-7; no clear D gene. This CDR3 has 14 residues. Germline V gene lookup returns CDR1 MNHEY and CDR2 SMNVEV (reference sequence). The V end lost 3 bases, the J end lost 2 bases, and 11 bases lay between the germline ends. The CDR3: CASSFAGPTYEQYF. CDR3 bases: TGTGCCAGCAGTTTCGCAGGCCCAACCTACGAGCAGTACTTC.

The J gene is TRBJ2-1, the V gene TRBV9; 8 nucleotides line up with TRBD2. The germline V gene has CDR1 SGDLS and CDR2 YYNGEE. The CDR3 length is 15 residues. V trimming: 0 bases; J trimming: 7 bases; junction bases outside the gene matches: 6. CDR3 residues: CASSVAAGGTNEQFF. As DNA, the CDR3 is TGTGCCAGCAGCGTAGCGGCGGGAGGAACGAATGAGCAGTTCTTC.

This rearrangement joins TRBV7-9 to TRBJ1-5; D is possibly TRBD1 (5 bases). Trimming took 1 base from V and 0 from J, leaving 10 bases between them. The CDR3 covers 16 residues. Germline CDR1 is SEHNR and CDR2 is FQNEAQ (reference sequence). The CDR3 DNA sequence: TGTGCCAGCAGCTTAGGGGTAGGGGATAGCAATCAGCCCCAGCATTTT. This sequence encodes CASSLGVGDSNQPQHF. Based on the CDR3 plus reference TRBV7-9 and TRBJ1-5, the full variable domain is DTGVSQNPRHKITKRGQNVTFRCDPISEHNRLYWYRQTLGQGPEFLTYFQNEAQLEKSRLLSDRFSAERPKGSFSTLEIQRTEQGDSAMYLCASSLGVGDSNQPQHFGDGTRLSIL.

The rearrangement uses TRBV5-6 and TRBJ2-1, with TRBD1 matching 8 bases. V lost 4 bases and J lost 1; bases outside the gene matches: 7. The CDR3 runs to 16 residues. CDR1 is SGHDT and CDR2 is YYEEEE in the germline V gene. The CDR3: CASSPRGQGSYNEQFF. CDR3 sequence (DNA): TGTGCCAGCAGCCCTAGAGGACAGGGATCCTACAATGAGCAGTTCTTC.

This chain uses TRBV18 with TRBJ1-3; D gene uncertain. The length of the CDR3 is 13 residues. In germline, CDR1 is KGHSH, CDR2 LQKENI. Trimming stripped 3 bases from V and 4 bases from J, with 7 bases between. CDR3 amino acids: CASSPTSGNTIYF. For the CDR3, the DNA is TGTGCCAGCTCACCGACTTCAGGAAACACCATATATTTT.

The rearrangement uses TRBV6-1 and TRBJ1-5, with 7 positions matching TRBD1. Germline values: CDR1 MNHNS, CDR2 SASEGT. V lost 2 bases to trimming and J lost 1 base; unmatched junction nucleotides: 2. This CDR3 region has 15 residues. CDR3 nucleotide sequence: TGTGCCAGCAGTGAAAACAGGGGAAGCAATCAGCCCCAGCATTTT. It yields the protein CASSENRGSNQPQHF.

V gene TRBV7-9 combines with J gene TRBJ2-7; 8 nucleotides agree with TRBD1. Germline assignment: CDR1 SEHNR and CDR2 FQNEAQ (reference sequence). The V gene end was trimmed by 4 bases and the J gene end by 0 bases; junction bases not matched to a gene: 8. The CDR3 runs to 16 residues. CDR3 coding DNA: TGTGCCAGCAGCTCAGCCGGGACAGGAAGCTCCTACGAGCAGTACTTC. This gives the protein CASSSAGTGSSYEQYF.

The V and J genes are TRBV4-1 and TRBJ1-1; D is possibly TRBD1 (5 bases). The V end lost 8 bases, the J end lost 1 base, and 23 bases lay between the germline ends. The germline V gene has CDR1 MGHRA and CDR2 YSYEKL. The CDR3 has 17 residues. CDR3 DNA: TGCGCCAGCGTTGCAGGTAGCGGGACCAGAAAGAACACTGAAGCTTTCTTT. This sequence encodes CASVAGSGTRKNTEAFF.

Here the CDR3 reads CASSLFENTEAFF. The CDR3 DNA is TGTGCCAGCAGCTTATTCGAGAACACTGAAGCTTTCTTT. The chain carries TRBV7-3 and TRBJ1-1; no firm D call. The CDR3 runs 13 residues. Trimming removed 2 bases at V and 1 base at J, with 5 bases between. CDR1 SGHTA and CDR2 FQGTGA come from the germline V gene. Full variable domain (rest looked up from reference TRBV7-3 and TRBJ1-1): GAGVSQTPSNKVTEKGKYVELRCDPISGHTALYWYRQSLGQGPEFLIYFQGTGAADDSGLPNDRFFAVRPEGSVSTLKIQRTERGDSAVYLCASSLFENTEAFFGQGTRLTVV.

The chain uses TRBV4-1 and TRBJ2-7; no reliable D call. The CDR3 has 14 amino acids. Germline V gene data show CDR1 as MGHRA and CDR2 as YSYEKL. V dropped 0 bases and J dropped 3 bases, with 9 bases sitting between them. CDR3 region: CASSQDSMSYEQYF. CDR3 nucleotides: TGCGCCAGCAGCCAAGATAGTATGAGCTACGAGCAGTACTTC.

A word on this clone: Other nucleotide sequences in the sample specify the same CDR3. The J gene is TRBJ1-2, the V gene TRBV9; no reliable D call. Trimming shortened V by 0 bases and J by 6 bases, and 9 bases separated the two germline ends. The CDR3 consists of 13 residues. In germline, CDR1 is SGDLS, CDR2 YYNGEE. CDR3 amino acids: CASSVGTGDGYTF. The CDR3 DNA is TGTGCCAGCAGCGTAGGAACTGGGGATGGCTACACCTTC.

This chain joins TRBV6-5 and TRBJ2-1, with 11 bases aligning to TRBD1. Germline CDR1 and CDR2: MNHEY and SVGAGI. J gave up 6 bases and V 2 bases, and 3 bases lay outside the gene matches. CDR3 length: 15 amino acids. The CDR3 region is CASSYGGQGGNEQFF. The CDR3 DNA follows: TGTGCCAGCAGTTACGGGGGACAGGGGGGCAATGAGCAGTTCTTC.

The J gene is TRBJ2-2, the V gene TRBV29-1; no firm D call. This CDR3 has 13 residues. Trimming removed 5 bases from V and 2 bases from J, with 9 bases in between. Germline lookup yields CDR1 SQVTM and CDR2 ANQGSEA. The CDR3 DNA is TGCAGCGTTCTACGTGACAACACCGGGGAGCTGTTTTTT. This codes for CSVLRDNTGELFF.

J is TRBJ2-5 and V is TRBV6-5, with 7 bases fitting TRBD2. Per germline, CDR1 MNHEY and CDR2 SVGAGI. This CDR3 has 13 amino acids. Unmatched junction bases numbered 8, after V lost 4 bases and J lost 9 bases. The CDR3 spells CASSSRRELAQYF. In DNA form, the CDR3 reads TGTGCCAGCAGTTCGCGGCGGGAGCTGGCCCAGTACTTC.

The chain couples TRBV7-8 to TRBJ1-1; 8 bases are a match to TRBD1. This CDR3 is built from 14 residues. V gave up 6 bases and J gave up 10 bases; unmatched junction bases: 13. Looked up from germline, CDR1 is SGHVS and CDR2 is FQNEAQ. The CDR3 sequence: CASRRDRGREGAFF. CDR3 DNA sequence: TGTGCCAGCAGGAGAGACAGGGGACGAGAGGGAGCTTTCTTT.

The chain recombines TRBV6-5 with TRBJ1-2; D possibly corresponds to TRBD1 (5 bases). Germline CDR1 is MNHEY and CDR2 is SVGAGI. The CDR3 sequence is 15 residues long. V dropped 6 bases and J dropped 2 bases, with 16 bases sitting between them. The CDR3 sequence is CASSTQVEGNYGYTF. CDR3 sequence (DNA): TGTGCCAGCAGCACCCAGGTAGAGGGGAACTATGGCTACACCTTC.

This clone was picked up a small number of times. This sample includes further DNA sequences coding for the same CDR3. The chain carries TRBV7-8 and TRBJ1-1, with 9 bases identical to TRBD1. With V trimmed by 3 bases and J by 4 bases, 0 bases remained unmatched. The CDR3 contains 13 residues. Germline CDR1 SGHVS, CDR2 FQNEAQ. CDR3 bases: TGTGCCAGCAGCTTGACAGGGGGCACTGAAGCTTTCTTT. Translation gives CASSLTGGTEAFF.

The chain is built from TRBV5-5 and TRBJ2-7, with no clear D. This CDR3 is built from 15 residues. V dropped 4 bases and J dropped 3 bases, with 17 bases sitting between them. The germline V gene has CDR1 SGHKS and CDR2 YYEKEE (reference sequence). The CDR3: CASSPTSTSNYEQYF. In DNA, the CDR3 is TGTGCCAGCAGCCCCACATCAACGAGCAACTACGAGCAGTACTTC.

This clone was picked up one time. This rearrangement joins TRBV28 to TRBJ2-3; 8 bases match TRBD2. Losses at the gene ends were 1 base for V and 4 bases for J; bases not matched to a gene: 4. The CDR3 spans 15 residues. Germline loops: CDR1 MDHEN, CDR2 SYDVKM. CDR3 loop: CASSLYGRAPDTQYF. CDR3 DNA sequence: TGTGCCAGCAGTTTATACGGGAGGGCCCCAGATACGCAGTATTTT.

The chain recombines TRBV6-5 with TRBJ1-1; a possible D gene is TRBD1 (6 bases). Germline CDR1 is MNHEY and CDR2 is SVGAGI. The CDR3 length is 13 residues. Trimming removed 6 bases at V and 0 bases at J, with 8 bases between. The CDR3 nucleotides are TGTGCCAGCAGGGGGGGGCTGAACACTGAAGCTTTCTTT. Its protein product is CASRGGLNTEAFF.

J is TRBJ1-2 and V is TRBV7-6; D unresolved. CDR1 and CDR2 from the germline V gene are SGHVS and FNYEAQ. The CDR3 contains 13 residues. V was pared by 5 bases and J by 7 bases, with 14 bases between. CDR3: CASSPDLPGGYTF. The DNA for the CDR3 is TGTGCCAGCAGCCCGGACCTCCCTGGTGGCTACACCTTC.

The J gene is TRBJ2-1, the V gene TRBV7-3; 8 bases agree with TRBD2. The CDR3 is 15 residues long. The V segment lost 5 bases and the J segment 7 bases; nucleotides outside the gene matches: 10. Germline CDR1 reads SGHTA; CDR2 reads FQGTGA. CDR3 coding DNA: TGTGCCAGCAGCCCCAGAGCGGGAGCTTATAATGAGCAGTTCTTC. Protein sequence: CASSPRAGAYNEQFF.